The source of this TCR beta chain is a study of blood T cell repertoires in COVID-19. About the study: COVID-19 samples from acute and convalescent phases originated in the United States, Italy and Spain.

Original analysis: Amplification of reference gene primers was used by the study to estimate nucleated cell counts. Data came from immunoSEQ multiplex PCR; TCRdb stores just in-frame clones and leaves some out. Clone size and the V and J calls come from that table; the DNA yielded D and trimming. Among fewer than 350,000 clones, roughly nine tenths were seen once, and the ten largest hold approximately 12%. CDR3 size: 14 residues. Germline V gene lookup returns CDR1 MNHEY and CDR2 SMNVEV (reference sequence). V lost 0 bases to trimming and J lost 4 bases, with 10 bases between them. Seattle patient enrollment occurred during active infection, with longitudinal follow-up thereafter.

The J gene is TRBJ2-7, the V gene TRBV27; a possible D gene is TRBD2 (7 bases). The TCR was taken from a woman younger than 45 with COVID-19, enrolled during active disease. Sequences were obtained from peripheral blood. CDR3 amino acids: CASSLSGGLYEQYF. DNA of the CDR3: TGTGCCAGCAGTTTATCGGGGGGGCTTTACGAGCAGTACTTC.